The rows below give T cell receptor beta chains drawn from one sample of a study of blood T cell repertoires in COVID-19. Measured with immunoSEQ multiplex PCR; TCRdb has only the in-frame clones, and not every one. This table has 250,000 to 300,000 clones, about 88% appearing once. The specimen sequenced was peripheral blood. The source of these receptors is a woman in her thirties or forties who had recovered from COVID-19. Each CDR3 is given with its conserved first and last residue. D genes are given only for firm matches. Size is stated for part of the rows, as once, few or many counts, or as a class when the clone is expanded.

v_call,j_call,d_call,clone_size,cdr3_aa,cdr3_nt
TRBV9,TRBJ1-2,NA,NA,CASSVGGSYTF,TGTGCCAGCAGCGTAGGGGGCAGCTACACCTTC
TRBV7-3,TRBJ2-2,TRBD2,NA,CASSPRTSGWTNTGELFF,TGTGCCAGCAGCCCACGGACTAGCGGGTGGACGAACACCGGGGAGCTGTTTTTT
TRBV15,TRBJ2-3,NA,NA,CATSPGLGEWGTDTQYF,TGTGCCACCAGCCCCGGGTTGGGAGAATGGGGCACAGATACGCAGTATTTT
TRBV7-8,TRBJ2-7,NA,NA,CASSSRAPEGLYF,TGTGCCAGCAGCTCCAGGGCGCCGGAGGGGTTGTACTTC
TRBV27,TRBJ2-3,NA,NA,CASNRWPGSTDTQYF,TGTGCCAGCAACCGGTGGCCAGGGAGCACAGATACGCAGTATTTT
TRBV9,TRBJ1-4,NA,NA,CASSVVGGDEKLFF,TGTGCCAGCAGCGTAGTGGGAGGGGACGAAAAACTGTTTTTT
TRBV6-2/TRBV6-3,TRBJ2-1,TRBD2,NA,CASSYSIRAPRTSGEHNEQFF,TGTGCCAGCAGTTACTCGATTCGGGCCCCAAGGACTAGCGGGGAACACAATGAGCAGTTCTTC
TRBV4-3,TRBJ2-3,NA,few,CASSQDGPREPDTQYF,TGCGCCAGCAGCCAAGATGGGCCAAGGGAGCCCGATACGCAGTATTTT
TRBV3-1/TRBV3-2,TRBJ1-1,NA,NA,CASSQDPGQGTEAFF,TGTGCCAGCAGCCAAGATCCCGGCCAGGGCACTGAAGCTTTCTTT
TRBV28,TRBJ1-5,NA,many,CASSQAGLGSNQPQHF,TGTGCCAGCAGCCAGGCGGGGCTTGGGAGCAATCAGCCCCAGCATTTT